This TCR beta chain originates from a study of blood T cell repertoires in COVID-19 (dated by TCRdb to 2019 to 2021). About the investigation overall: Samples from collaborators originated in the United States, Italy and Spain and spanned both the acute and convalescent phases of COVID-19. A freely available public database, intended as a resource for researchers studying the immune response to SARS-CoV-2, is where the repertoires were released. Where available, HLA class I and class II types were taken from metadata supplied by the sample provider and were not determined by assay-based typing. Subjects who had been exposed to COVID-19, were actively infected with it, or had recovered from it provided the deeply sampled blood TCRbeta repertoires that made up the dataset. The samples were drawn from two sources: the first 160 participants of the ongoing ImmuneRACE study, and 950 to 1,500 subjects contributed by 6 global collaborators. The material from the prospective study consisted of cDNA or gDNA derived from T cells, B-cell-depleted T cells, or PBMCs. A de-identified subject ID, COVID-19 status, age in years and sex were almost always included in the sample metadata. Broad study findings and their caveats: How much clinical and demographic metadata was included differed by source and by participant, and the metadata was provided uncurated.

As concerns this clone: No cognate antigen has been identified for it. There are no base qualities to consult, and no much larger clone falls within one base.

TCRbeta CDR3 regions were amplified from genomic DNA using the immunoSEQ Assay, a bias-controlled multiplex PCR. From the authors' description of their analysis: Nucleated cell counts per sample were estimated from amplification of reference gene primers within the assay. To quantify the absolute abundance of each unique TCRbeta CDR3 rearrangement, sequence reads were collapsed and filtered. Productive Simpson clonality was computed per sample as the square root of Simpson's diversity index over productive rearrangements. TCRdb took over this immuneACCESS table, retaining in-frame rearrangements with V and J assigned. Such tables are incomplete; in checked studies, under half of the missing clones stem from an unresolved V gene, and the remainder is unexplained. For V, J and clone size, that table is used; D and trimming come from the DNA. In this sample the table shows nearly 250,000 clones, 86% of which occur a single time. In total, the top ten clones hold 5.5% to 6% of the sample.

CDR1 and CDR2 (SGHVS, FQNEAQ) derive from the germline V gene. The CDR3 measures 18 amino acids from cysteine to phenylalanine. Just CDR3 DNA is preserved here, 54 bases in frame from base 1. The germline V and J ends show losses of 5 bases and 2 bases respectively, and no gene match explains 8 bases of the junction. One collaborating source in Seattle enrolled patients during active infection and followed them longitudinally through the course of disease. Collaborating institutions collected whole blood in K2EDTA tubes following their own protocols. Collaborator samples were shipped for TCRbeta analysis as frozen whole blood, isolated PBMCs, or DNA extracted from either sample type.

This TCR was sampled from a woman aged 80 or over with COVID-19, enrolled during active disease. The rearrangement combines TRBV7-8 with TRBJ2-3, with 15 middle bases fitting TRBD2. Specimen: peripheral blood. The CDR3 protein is CASSKGTSGGFLTDTQYF. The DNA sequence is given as TGTGCCAGCAGCAAAGGGACTAGCGGGGGGTTCCTCACAGATACGCAGTATTTT.